This T cell receptor beta chain appears in the sequencing data of a study of regulatory T cells in long-lasting Graves disease. As to time point: persistent/refractory GD, antithyroid drugs over 5 years with positive TRAb. Following extraction of RNA from PBMCs, that RNA was used to make the TCR library. General study points: Persistent cases favored TRBV28, TRBJ1-2 and TRBJ2-5. More public clonotypes were shared by persistent patients (approximately 3,000) than by new patients (roughly 870).

Arm-PCR with iRepertoire HTBI primers amplified the CDR3 regions for these TCR beta libraries. TCRdb used MiXCR to reprocess the multiplex PCR reads, holding one entry per CDR3 protein. The sample lists fewer than 550,000 distinct CDR3 sequences, 20% to 25% seen once, with around 7% in the top ten. Germline CDR1 is LGHDT and CDR2 is YNNKEL (reference sequence). This CDR3 is 15 amino acids long. V lost 0 bases, J lost 5 bases, and 13 bases lay in between. Only a few counts were recorded for this clonotype. Its antigen is undetermined. The sequence came from a female donor with Graves disease. The chain is built from TRBV3-1 and TRBJ1-2, with D perhaps TRBD1 (6 bases). The specimen was peripheral blood mononuclear cells (PBMCs), collected when the disease was refractory, from a patient treated with antithyroid drugs. DNA of the CDR3: TGTGCCAGCAGCCAAGATGGGGGGGACATTTATGGCTACACCTTC. Encoded protein: CASSQDGGDIYGYTF. The full variable domain, in which reference TRBV3-1 and TRBJ1-2 provide the parts outside the CDR3, is DTAVSQTPKYLVTQMGNDKSIKCEQNLGHDTMYWYKQDSKKFLKIMFSYNNKELIINETVPNRFSPKSPDKAHLNLHINSLELGDSAVYFCASSQDGGDIYGYTFGSGTRLTVV.